Listed below are T cell receptor beta chains from one sample, sequenced in a study of Ad26.COV2.S vaccination and SARS-CoV-2 variants. Repertoires were generated with immunoSEQ multiplex PCR, while TCRdb's copy carries only in-frame clones and drops some. Here the sample spans approximately 480,000 clones, roughly nine tenths being singletons. Sample: peripheral blood, taken in a trial of Ad26.COV2.S vaccine versus placebo. Receptor source: a person aged 18-65 years who received the Ad26.COV2.S COVID-19 vaccine or a placebo. The CDR3 runs from the conserved cysteine through the conserved F or W. The D gene is left open where the match is weak. Some rows have no size entry. The others give once, few or many, or a class for an expanded clone.

d_call,clone_size,j_call,v_call,cdr3_aa,cdr3_nt
TRBD1,.,TRBJ2-2,TRBV7-2,CASSYPMDRAGTGELFF,TGTGCCAGCAGCTACCCAATGGACAGGGCGGGCACCGGGGAGCTGTTTTTT
.,.,TRBJ2-2,TRBV6-5,CASSYSPGLNTGELFF,TGTGCCAGCAGTTACTCGCCAGGGTTGAACACCGGGGAGCTGTTTTTT
.,.,TRBJ1-2,TRBV28,CASRAYGYTF,TGTGCCAGCAGGGCTTACGGCTACACCTTC
.,.,TRBJ1-1,TRBV28,CASTLAGTEAFF,TGTGCCAGCACTTTAGCGGGGACTGAAGCTTTCTTT
.,.,TRBJ1-1,TRBV28,CASSPSDGPVLNRAFF,TGTGCCAGCAGCCCCTCGGACGGTCCGGTACTGAATAGGGCTTTCTTT
TRBD2,once,TRBJ2-1,TRBV9,CASSVGAGVFTEQFF,TGTGCCAGCAGCGTAGGGGCGGGAGTCTTCACTGAGCAGTTCTTC
.,.,TRBJ1-4,TRBV30,CAWRQDTEKLFF,TGTGCCTGGAGGCAGGACACTGAAAAACTGTTTTTT
TRBD2,.,TRBJ2-3,TRBV3-1/TRBV3-2,CASRGFERGKDTQYF,TGTGCCAGCAGGGGATTTGAGCGGGGGAAAGATACGCAGTATTTT
TRBD2,.,TRBJ2-1,TRBV5-4,CASSLGVSGRSYNEQFF,TGTGCCAGCAGCTTGGGTGTTAGCGGGAGGTCCTACAATGAGCAGTTCTTC
.,.,TRBJ2-1,TRBV27,CASSRRGLPNEQFF,TGTGCCAGCAGTCGACGGGGCCTTCCCAATGAGCAGTTCTTC
TRBD2,.,TRBJ2-1,TRBV29-1,CSVGTSGIDEQFF,TGCAGCGTTGGGACTAGCGGAATCGATGAGCAGTTCTTC
.,once,TRBJ2-3,TRBV5-4,CASSRGSTDTQYF,TGTGCCAGCAGCCGAGGGTCCACAGATACGCAGTATTTT
TRBD1,.,TRBJ1-2,TRBV28,CASSTTGRYTF,TGTGCCAGCAGTACGACAGGGCGCTACACCTTC
.,.,TRBJ1-1,TRBV5-1,CASSPGGALDTEAFF,TGCGCCAGCAGCCCCGGTGGGGCCTTGGACACTGAAGCTTTCTTT
.,.,TRBJ2-5,TRBV9,CASSVRPAQETQYF,TGTGCCAGCAGCGTTCGGCCGGCACAAGAGACCCAGTACTTC
.,.,TRBJ1-1,TRBV16,CASSQSGGGRTEAFF,TGTGCCAGCAGCCAATCAGGTGGTGGGCGGACTGAAGCTTTCTTT
.,once,TRBJ2-1,TRBV7-3,CASSLFGTEQFF,TGTGCCAGCAGCTTATTCGGGACTGAGCAGTTCTTC
.,.,TRBJ2-1,TRBV28,CASIQNNEQFF,TGTGCCAGCATACAAAACAATGAGCAGTTCTTC
.,.,TRBJ2-1,TRBV7-2,CASSPNRAQGGNEQFF,TGTGCCAGCAGCCCAAACCGGGCCCAGGGGGGCAATGAGCAGTTCTTC
TRBD1,few,TRBJ2-7,TRBV9,CASSPKGALGEQYF,TGTGCCAGCAGCCCGAAGGGGGCCTTGGGAGAGCAGTACTTC
.,.,TRBJ1-4,TRBV29-1,CSARDSPGEKLFF,TGCAGCGCACGGGACTCCCCTGGTGAAAAACTGTTTTTT
.,.,TRBJ1-1,TRBV3-1/TRBV3-2,CASSQEVSARRAFF,TGTGCCAGCAGCCAAGAGGTCAGTGCGAGGAGAGCTTTCTTT